A single sample gave rise to the 24 T cell receptor beta chains below, sequenced in a study of CD8 T cells in ankylosing spondylitis. TCRdb analysed the 5' RACE reads with MiXCR anew, one entry per CDR3 protein. The table includes around 250,000 distinct CDR3 sequences, about 30% detected once. Sequenced: blood, either unsorted or a sorted T cell fraction (not recorded which). These receptors came from a male donor with ankylosing spondylitis or in good health (not recorded which).

The DNA for the CDR3 is TGTGCCAGTAGTCCGGATCGGGCTACCGGGGAGCTGTTTTTT. This sequence encodes CASSPDRATGELFF. V gene TRBV19 combines with J gene TRBJ2-2; the D is unclear. V lost 5 bases and J lost 5, with 12 bases in between. Germline V gene data show CDR1 as LNHDA and CDR2 as SQIVND (reference sequence). This CDR3 is built from 14 residues.

Points on this clonotype: An end of the junction does not agree with germline; a read error may underlie this. The CDR3 region has the DNA TGCAGCGCCCTCCGGGACACAGACTCTGGGGCCAACGGCCTGACTTTC. Translation gives CSALRDTDSGANGLTF. The chain couples TRBV29-1 to TRBJ2-6; weak D call: TRBD1 (6 bases). Germline V CDR1 and CDR2: SQVTM, ANQGSEA. This CDR3 is built from 16 residues.

The chain carries TRBV7-9 and TRBJ2-2, with D maybe TRBD1 (6 bases). The CDR3 consists of 16 residues. Trimming left V 3 bases short and J 1 base short, with 12 bases between. Looked up from germline, CDR1 is SEHNR and CDR2 is FQNEAQ (reference sequence). In nucleotides, the CDR3 is TGTGCCAGCAGCTTGGGTTCAGGGGAGAACACCGGGGAGCTGTTTTTT. The encoded protein is CASSLGSGENTGELFF. Full variable domain (missing parts from reference TRBV7-9 and TRBJ2-2): DTGVSQNPRHKITKRGQNVTFRCDPISEHNRLYWYRQTLGQGPEFLTYFQNEAQLEKSRLLSDRFSAERPKGSFSTLEIQRTEQGDSAMYLCASSLGSGENTGELFFGEGSRLTVL.

The sample holds a few counts of this clonotype. The V call is TRBV28, the J call TRBJ2-3, with D perhaps assigned TRBD1 or TRBD2 (5 bases each). The ends were cut back, 4 bases at V and 0 bases at J, with 20 bases in the middle. There are 18 residues in the CDR3. From germline, CDR1 is MDHEN and CDR2 SYDVKM. The chain's CDR3 is CASSSRLGWGSSTDTQYF. The DNA for the CDR3 is TGTGCCAGCAGTTCTCGATTAGGGTGGGGGTCAAGCACAGATACGCAGTATTTT.

In this sample, this clonotype turned up a few times. The chain is built from TRBV6-1 and TRBJ2-7; unclear D gene. The germline CDR1 and CDR2 sequences are MNHNS and SASEGT. Trimming shortened V by 6 bases and J by 2 bases, and 14 bases separated the two germline ends. CDR3 length: 14 residues. The CDR3 region is CASSPAGSTYEQYF. CDR3 coding DNA: TGTGCCAGCAGCCCTGCCGGGTCCACCTACGAGCAGTACTTC.

The V call is TRBV5-1, the J call TRBJ2-2; D possibly corresponds to TRBD2 (6 bases). CDR3 length equals 16 residues. CDR1 is SGHRS, CDR2 YFSETQ, per germline. V was shortened by 2 bases and J by 5 bases, with 16 bases between the two germline ends. DNA of the CDR3: TGCGCCAGCAGCTTATTCGGCGGGGATCGAACCGGGGAGCTGTTTTTT. Amino acids: CASSLFGGDRTGELFF.

This chain uses TRBV9 with TRBJ1-6, with D possibly TRBD1 on 5 matching bases. The V gene's germline CDR1 is SGDLS and CDR2 YYNGEE. The CDR3 runs 14 residues. Trimming took 0 bases from V and 14 from J, leaving 15 bases between them. Written as DNA, the CDR3 is TGTGCCAGCAGCGTAGCCCGGGACGGCGCTTCCCTCCACTTT. Translating it yields CASSVARDGASLHF.

V gene TRBV24-1 combines with J gene TRBJ2-7; D uncertain. Germline assignment: CDR1 KGHDR and CDR2 SFDVKD. Trimming removed 3 bases from V and 3 bases from J, with 11 bases in between. This CDR3 region has 14 residues. The chain's CDR3 is CATSDRSDLYEQYF. The CDR3 DNA sequence: TGTGCCACCAGTGATAGGAGCGACCTCTACGAGCAGTACTTC.

This clonotype has a handful of counts. V gene TRBV12-3 or TRBV12-4 combines with J gene TRBJ1-2; possibly TRBD1 for D (5 bases). Trimming pared 6 bases from V and 8 bases from J, leaving 19 bases between. This CDR3 is built from 14 residues. The CDR3 region has the DNA TGTGCCAGCAGCCCAAGGGTCCAGGGTAACGGCTACACCTTC. It specifies CASSPRVQGNGYTF.

This clonotype came up a few times. The genes are TRBV4-2 and TRBJ1-4; D unclear. Germline CDR1 reads LGHNA; CDR2 reads YNFKEQ. The length of the CDR3 is 13 residues. Trimming left V 3 bases short and J 4 bases short, with 6 bases between. The CDR3 bases are TGTGCCAGCAGCCAGGGGATTAATGAAAAACTGTTTTTT. Residues: CASSQGINEKLFF.

The V and J genes are TRBV5-1 and TRBJ2-3, with 8 bases fitting TRBD1. The CDR3 has 14 residues. Losses at the gene ends were 3 bases for V and 7 bases for J; bases not matched to a gene: 7. CDR1 and CDR2 from the germline V gene are SGHRS and YFSETQ. DNA for the CDR3: TGCGCCAGCAGCTCGGGACAGGCCACGAATACGCAGTATTTT. This encodes CASSSGQATNTQYF.

The V gene is TRBV18, the J gene TRBJ2-5, with D perhaps assigned TRBD1 or TRBD2 (5 bases each). CDR1 is KGHSH, CDR2 LQKENI, per germline. This CDR3 contains 16 residues. The V end was cut by 5 bases, the J end by 1 base, with 17 bases between. CDR3 protein: CASSLTPGRSQETQYF. As DNA, the CDR3 is TGTGCCAGCTCATTAACCCCGGGACGGAGCCAAGAGACCCAGTACTTC. Full variable domain (remainder filled in from reference TRBV18 and TRBJ2-5): NAGVMQNPRHLVRRRGQEARLRCSPMKGHSHVYWYRQLPEEGLKFMVYLQKENIIDESGMPKERFSAEFPKEGPSILRIQQVVRGDSAAYFCASSLTPGRSQETQYFGPGTRLLVL.

This sequence joins TRBV6-5 and TRBJ2-2, with D possibly being TRBD2 (5 bases). The V end was cut by 0 bases, the J end by 5 bases, with 10 bases between. Germline values: CDR1 MNHEY, CDR2 SVGAGI. The CDR3 totals 15 residues. The CDR3 coding sequence is TGTGCCAGCAGTTACTCGGAAGGCGGGACCGGGGAGCTGTTTTTT. The encoded protein is CASSYSEGGTGELFF.

The J gene is TRBJ2-7, the V gene TRBV15, with 7 bases lining up with TRBD2. Trimming removed 0 bases from V and 3 bases from J; junction bases left unmatched: 5. The CDR3 loop spans 15 amino acids. Germline lookup yields CDR1 LNHNV and CDR2 YYDKDF (reference sequence). The CDR3 here is CATSREPSGGYEQYF. The CDR3 DNA sequence: TGTGCCACCAGCAGAGAACCTAGCGGTGGCTACGAGCAGTACTTC.

The sample holds a few counts of this clonotype. This chain uses TRBV5-1 with TRBJ2-3; 11 bases fit TRBD2. The length of the CDR3 is 16 residues. Germline V gene lookup returns CDR1 SGHRS and CDR2 YFSETQ. V shed 3 bases and J 0 bases; nucleotides not matched to a gene: 3. CDR3 amino acids: CASSSGLAGSTDTQYF. In DNA, the CDR3 is TGCGCCAGCAGCTCCGGACTAGCGGGCAGCACAGATACGCAGTATTTT.

This clonotype was seen a handful of times. This chain links TRBV4-1 with TRBJ2-3; 8 bases match TRBD2. The CDR3 runs 16 residues. From germline, CDR1 is MGHRA and CDR2 YSYEKL. V trimming: 6 bases; J trimming: 0 bases; junction bases outside the gene matches: 8. The CDR3 DNA reads TGCGCCAGCAGTCGGGGCGGGACTAGTAGCACAGATACGCAGTATTTT. Its protein product is CASSRGGTSSTDTQYF.

The J gene is TRBJ1-1, the V gene TRBV12-3 or TRBV12-4; 9 bases are a match to TRBD1. The CDR3 is 15 amino acids. V trimming: 6 bases; J trimming: 5 bases; junction bases outside the gene matches: 10. Written as DNA, the CDR3 is TGTGCCAGCAGCAAGGGGACAGGGAGGTTTACTGAAGCTTTCTTT. It encodes CASSKGTGRFTEAFF.

This clonotype was recorded at least ten times. The J gene is TRBJ1-1, the V gene TRBV20-1; D uncertain. The CDR3 length is 13 residues. The germline V gene encodes CDR1 DFQATT and CDR2 SNEGSKA (reference sequence). Between the trimmed V and J ends, which lost 0 bases and 1 base, there was a span of 6 bases. In DNA form, the CDR3 reads TGCAGTGCTAGAGATAGGAGGAACACTGAAGCTTTCTTT. The encoded protein is CSARDRRNTEAFF.

The V gene is TRBV10-3, the J gene TRBJ2-6; 11 positions match TRBD1. The V and J ends lost 3 bases and 5 bases, in that order; junction bases with no gene match: 3. Looked up from germline, CDR1 is ENHRY and CDR2 is SYGVKD. The CDR3 is 16 residues long. The CDR3 sequence: CAISDGQGARANVLTF. The CDR3 DNA reads TGTGCCATCAGTGATGGACAGGGGGCCAGGGCCAACGTCCTGACTTTC.

There are many counts of this clonotype. The chain joins TRBV29-1 to TRBJ2-7; 9 nucleotides line up with TRBD2. This CDR3 region has 13 residues. V lost 4 bases and J lost 0; bases outside the gene matches: 1. Per the germline V gene, CDR1 is SQVTM and CDR2 is ANQGSEA. The CDR3 region is CSVASGDSYEQYF. The CDR3 DNA reads TGCAGCGTTGCTAGCGGGGACTCCTACGAGCAGTACTTC.

This clonotype came up once. The chain combines TRBV7-9 with TRBJ1-5; D uncertain. V lost 1 base to trimming and J lost 5 bases, with 15 bases between them. The CDR3 has 16 amino acids. Germline CDR1 is SEHNR and CDR2 is FQNEAQ (reference sequence). CDR3 in amino acids: CASSLGRRAGHQPQHF. CDR3 in DNA: TGTGCCAGCAGCTTAGGTCGGCGAGCCGGCCATCAGCCCCAGCATTTT. Full variable domain (remainder filled in from reference TRBV7-9 and TRBJ1-5): DTGVSQNPRHKITKRGQNVTFRCDPISEHNRLYWYRQTLGQGPEFLTYFQNEAQLEKSRLLSDRFSAERPKGSFSTLEIQRTEQGDSAMYLCASSLGRRAGHQPQHFGDGTRLSIL.

This clonotype was picked up a small number of times. This rearrangement joins TRBV6-1 to TRBJ1-1, with D possibly being TRBD1 (5 bases). Trimming took off 6 bases at V and 5 bases at J, with 25 bases between the two ends. The CDR3 covers 17 residues. CDR1 MNHNS and CDR2 SASEGT come from the germline V gene. In DNA form, the CDR3 reads TGTGCCAGCAGCTCCTGGACAAAGGGAGATATTGAAACTGAAGCTTTCTTT. Translation gives CASSSWTKGDIETEAFF.

The chain links TRBV18 to TRBJ2-4, with a possible D match to TRBD1 (5 bases). V was shortened by 2 bases and J by 4 bases, with 9 bases between the two germline ends. This CDR3 spans 14 amino acids. The germline V gene encodes CDR1 KGHSH and CDR2 LQKENI. CDR3 residues: CASSPVDTKNIQYF. CDR3 bases: TGTGCCAGCTCACCAGTGGACACTAAAAACATTCAGTACTTC.

This chain joins TRBV10-2 and TRBJ2-3, with D possibly matching TRBD1 (6 bases). The CDR3 is 13 residues long. Trimming stripped 8 bases from V and 0 bases from J, with 9 bases between. Germline values: CDR1 WSHSY, CDR2 SAAADI. The CDR3 nucleotides are TGCGCCAGCGACAGGTTTAGCACAGATACGCAGTATTTT. Protein product: CASDRFSTDTQYF.